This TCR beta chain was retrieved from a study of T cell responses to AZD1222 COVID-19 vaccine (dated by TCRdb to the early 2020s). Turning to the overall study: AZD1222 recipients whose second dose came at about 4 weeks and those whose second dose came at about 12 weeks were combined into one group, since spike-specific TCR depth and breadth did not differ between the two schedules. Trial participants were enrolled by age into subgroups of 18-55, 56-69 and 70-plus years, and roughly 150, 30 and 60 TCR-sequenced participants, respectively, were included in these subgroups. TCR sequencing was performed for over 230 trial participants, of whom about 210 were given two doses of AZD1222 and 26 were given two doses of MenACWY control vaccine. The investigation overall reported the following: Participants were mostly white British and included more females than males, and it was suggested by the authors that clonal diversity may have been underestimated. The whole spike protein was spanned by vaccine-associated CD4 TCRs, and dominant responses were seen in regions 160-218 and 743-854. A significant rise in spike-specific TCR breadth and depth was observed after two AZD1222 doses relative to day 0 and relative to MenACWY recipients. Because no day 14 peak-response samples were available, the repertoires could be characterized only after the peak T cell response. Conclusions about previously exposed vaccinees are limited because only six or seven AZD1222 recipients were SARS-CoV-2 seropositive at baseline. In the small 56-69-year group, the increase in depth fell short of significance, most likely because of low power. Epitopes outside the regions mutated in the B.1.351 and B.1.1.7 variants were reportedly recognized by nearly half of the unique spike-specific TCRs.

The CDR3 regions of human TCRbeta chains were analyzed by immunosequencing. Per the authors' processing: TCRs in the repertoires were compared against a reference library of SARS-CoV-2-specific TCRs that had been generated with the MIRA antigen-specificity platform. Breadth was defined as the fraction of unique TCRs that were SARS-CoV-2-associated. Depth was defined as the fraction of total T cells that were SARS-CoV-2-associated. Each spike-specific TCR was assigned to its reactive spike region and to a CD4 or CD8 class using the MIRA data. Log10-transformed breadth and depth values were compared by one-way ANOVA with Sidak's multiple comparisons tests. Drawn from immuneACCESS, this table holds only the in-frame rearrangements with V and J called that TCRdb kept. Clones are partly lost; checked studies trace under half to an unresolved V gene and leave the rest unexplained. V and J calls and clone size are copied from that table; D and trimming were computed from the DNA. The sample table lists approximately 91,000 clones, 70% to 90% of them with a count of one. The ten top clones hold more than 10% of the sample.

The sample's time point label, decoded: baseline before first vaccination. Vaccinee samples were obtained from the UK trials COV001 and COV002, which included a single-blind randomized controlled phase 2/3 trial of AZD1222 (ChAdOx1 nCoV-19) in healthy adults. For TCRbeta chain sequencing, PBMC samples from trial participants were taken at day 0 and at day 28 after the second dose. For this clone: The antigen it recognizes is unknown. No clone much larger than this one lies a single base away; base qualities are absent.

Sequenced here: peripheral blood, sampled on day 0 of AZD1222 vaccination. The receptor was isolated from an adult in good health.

The CDR3 reads as follows: CASSFRNQPQHF. The sequenced DNA is TGTGCCAGCAGTTTTAGGAATCAGCCCCAGCATTTT. The chain was built from TRBV27 and TRBJ1-5, with the D gene uncertain. Trimming costs V 3 bases and J 4 bases, and their ends lie 4 bases apart. The germline V gene (reference sequence) supplies CDR1 MNHEY and CDR2 SMNVEV. The CDR3 sequence holds 12 residues, the cysteine and phenylalanine included. Only the CDR3 region is kept as DNA, spanning 36 bases read in frame from base 1.